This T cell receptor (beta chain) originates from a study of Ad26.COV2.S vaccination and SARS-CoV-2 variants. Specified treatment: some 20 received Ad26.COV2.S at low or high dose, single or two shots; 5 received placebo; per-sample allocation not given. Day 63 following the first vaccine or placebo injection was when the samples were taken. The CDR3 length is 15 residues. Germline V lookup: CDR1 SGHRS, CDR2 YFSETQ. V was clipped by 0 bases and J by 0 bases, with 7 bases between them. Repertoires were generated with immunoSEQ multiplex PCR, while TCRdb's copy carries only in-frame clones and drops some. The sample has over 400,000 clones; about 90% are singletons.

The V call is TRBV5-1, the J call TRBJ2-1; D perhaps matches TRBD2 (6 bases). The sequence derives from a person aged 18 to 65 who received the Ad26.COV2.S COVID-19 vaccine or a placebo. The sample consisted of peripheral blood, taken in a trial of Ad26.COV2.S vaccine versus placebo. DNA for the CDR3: TGCGCCAGCAGCTTGGTGACTAGCTCCTACAATGAGCAGTTCTTC. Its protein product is CASSLVTSSYNEQFF. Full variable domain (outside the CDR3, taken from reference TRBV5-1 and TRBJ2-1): KAGVTQTPRYLIKTRGQQVTLSCSPISGHRSVSWYQQTPGQGLQFLFEYFSETQRNKGNFPGRFSGRQFSNSRSEMNVSTLELGDSALYLCASSLVTSSYNEQFFGPGTRLTVL.